The next 24 T cell receptor beta chains were all read from a single sample in a study of T cells after yellow fever vaccination (dated by TCRdb to between 2018 and 2021). The meaning of the sample's treatment or condition label: live attenuated yellow fever vaccine strain. The library was produced with 5' RACE. Instrument on record: Illumina NovaSeq 6000. Starting from the raw public reads, TCRdb applied fastp trimming at Q25, assembled clones with MiXCR and retained in-frame beta chains. Rows with a matching CDR3 protein are joined into one entry that keeps the most common DNA and genes. This sample is represented by under 500,000 distinct CDR3 sequences; around a sixth of them were singletons. The ten top clones hold roughly a sixth of the sample. The sample here was PBMCs, taken before the yellow fever booster vaccination. These receptors were taken from a man aged 18 to 30 who received the YFV17D yellow fever vaccine.

This rearrangement joins TRBV20-1 to TRBJ1-1; D is uncertain. The V gene's germline CDR1 is DFQATT and CDR2 SNEGSKA (reference sequence). The CDR3 contains 12 residues. The V end was cut by 4 bases, the J end by 1 base, with 7 bases between. CDR3 loop: CSAMFGNTEAFF. CDR3 bases: TGCAGTGCTATGTTCGGGAACACTGAAGCTTTCTTT.

The J gene is TRBJ1-2, the V gene TRBV3-1; D perhaps matches TRBD1 (5 bases). Germline V gene lookup returns CDR1 LGHDT and CDR2 YNNKEL (reference sequence). The V end was cut by 3 bases, the J end by 7 bases, with 9 bases between. The CDR3 is 12 amino acids. The DNA for the CDR3 is TGTGCCAGCAGCCACGGGGCTGGTGGCTACACCTTC. It encodes CASSHGAGGYTF. The complete variable domain, with remaining parts taken from reference TRBV3-1 and TRBJ1-2, reads DTAVSQTPKYLVTQMGNDKSIKCEQNLGHDTMYWYKQDSKKFLKIMFSYNNKELIINETVPNRFSPKSPDKAHLNLHINSLELGDSAVYFCASSHGAGGYTFGSGTRLTVV.

There are a few counts of this clonotype. The chain recombines TRBV24-1 with TRBJ1-5; 7 bases agree with TRBD1. The CDR3 has 16 amino acids. CDR1 is KGHDR, CDR2 SFDVKD, per germline. J was trimmed by 4 bases and V by 2 bases; bases with no gene match: 7. The CDR3 region is CATSDSVGQTNQPQHF. CDR3 DNA: TGTGCCACCAGTGATTCGGTGGGACAGACTAATCAGCCCCAGCATTTT.

In its sample, this clonotype was seen a few times. The chain joins TRBV7-2 to TRBJ1-6; unclear D gene. The germline V and J ends were trimmed by 5 bases and 0 bases, with 11 bases remaining between them. The CDR3 spans 16 residues. The germline CDR1 and CDR2 sequences are SGHTA and FQGNSA. The DNA for the CDR3 is TGTGCCAGCAGCCTGCACCTCAGCTCCTATAATTCACCCCTCCACTTT. Residues: CASSLHLSSYNSPLHF.

The chain has TRBV5-1 and TRBJ1-2, with TRBD1 matching 10 bases. The germline gives CDR1 SGHRS, CDR2 YFSETQ. The CDR3 covers 17 residues. Trimming cost V 0 bases and J 5 bases; bases outside gene matches: 10. CDR3: CASSLASGTGVLYGYTF. In nucleotides, the CDR3 is TGCGCCAGCAGCTTGGCCAGCGGGACAGGGGTTTTGTATGGCTACACCTTC. Together with reference TRBV5-1 and TRBJ1-2, the CDR3 gives the full variable domain: KAGVTQTPRYLIKTRGQQVTLSCSPISGHRSVSWYQQTPGQGLQFLFEYFSETQRNKGNFPGRFSGRQFSNSRSEMNVSTLELGDSALYLCASSLASGTGVLYGYTFGSGTRLTVV.

CDR3 sequence (DNA): TGTGCCAGCAAGCGGGGGGCTTACAATGAGCAGTTCTTC. It codes for CASKRGAYNEQFF. The chain links TRBV5-5 to TRBJ2-1; 9 bases line up with TRBD2. The CDR3 extends over 13 amino acids. CDR1 and CDR2 (germline): SGHKS, YYEKEE (reference sequence). Trimming cost V 6 bases and J 4 bases; bases outside gene matches: 2.

Many counts were recorded for this clonotype. The chain joins TRBV5-5 to TRBJ2-7; TRBD1 agrees at 7 bases. CDR1 is SGHKS, CDR2 YYEKEE, per germline (reference sequence). The J segment lost 1 base and the V segment lost 3 bases, leaving 1 base of the junction unmatched. This CDR3 region has 13 residues. Written as DNA, the CDR3 is TGTGCCAGCAGCTCGACAGGGTCCTACGAGCAGTACGTC. Protein: CASSSTGSYEQYV.

This clonotype was seen only a few times. This rearrangement joins TRBV6-5 to TRBJ2-4; 10 nucleotides match TRBD1. V lost 6 bases and J lost 8; bases outside the gene matches: 4. The CDR3 spans 13 residues. Germline CDR1 and CDR2: MNHEY and SVGAGI. This chain's CDR3 is CASRGTGADIQYF. The CDR3 DNA follows: TGTGCCAGCAGGGGGACAGGGGCTGACATTCAGTACTTC.

The chain joins TRBV4-1 to TRBJ2-7; 7 bases match TRBD2. CDR1 is MGHRA, CDR2 YSYEKL, per germline. The CDR3 runs to 15 residues. After removal of 4 bases from V and 4 bases from J, the junction contained 10 bases not matched to a gene. The CDR3 protein is CASSPAPAGRYEQYF. For the CDR3, the DNA is TGCGCCAGCAGCCCCGCTCCAGCGGGAAGATACGAGCAGTACTTC.

The chain carries TRBV12-3 or TRBV12-4 and TRBJ1-5; D uncertain. V was shortened by 7 bases and J by 0 bases, with 10 bases between the two germline ends. The CDR3 has 14 residues. The CDR3 DNA is TGTGCCAGCACCACGGGTAATAGCAATCAGCCCCAGCATTTT. Protein product: CASTTGNSNQPQHF.

The chain has TRBV6-5 and TRBJ1-2; D uncertain. The germline V gene has CDR1 MNHEY and CDR2 SVGAGI. V lost 0 bases to trimming and J lost 5 bases, with 16 bases between them. This CDR3 region has 16 residues. The CDR3 DNA reads as TGTGCCAGCAGTTACTCGAAGTCTATCCTCGGGTATGGCTACACCTTC. Translation: CASSYSKSILGYGYTF.

This clonotype was observed at least ten times. V and J are TRBV5-1 and TRBJ2-7; TRBD1 is a possible D gene (5 bases). V was shortened by 1 base and J by 1 base, with 6 bases between the two germline ends. The CDR3 consists of 13 residues. CDR1 is SGHRS and CDR2 is YFSETQ in the germline V gene. CDR3 sequence (DNA): TGCGCCAGCAGCTTGAGGGGTTCCTACGAGCAGTACTTC. It translates to CASSLRGSYEQYF.

The chain employs TRBV5-1 and TRBJ1-5; D gene unclear. Trimming pared 2 bases from V and 6 bases from J, leaving 9 bases between. The CDR3 has 13 residues. Germline V gives CDR1 SGHRS, CDR2 YFSETQ. CDR3 coding DNA: TGCGCCAGCAGCTTATTCGGGCCTCAGCCCCAGCATTTT. This encodes CASSLFGPQPQHF.

This clonotype was detected only a few times. The gene calls are TRBV20-1 and TRBJ2-3; D ambiguous. Germline lookup yields CDR1 DFQATT and CDR2 SNEGSKA (reference sequence). The CDR3 length is 8 residues. CDR3 DNA sequence: TGCAGCGCAGATACGCAGTATTTT. It encodes CSADTQYF.

The rearrangement joins TRBV6-5 to TRBJ1-3; D is uncertain. Trimming removed 0 bases from V and 6 bases from J, with 9 bases in between. Germline CDR1 reads MNHEY; CDR2 reads SVGAGI. The CDR3 consists of 14 residues. This CDR3 reads CASSYSKFQNTIYF. The CDR3 nucleotides are TGTGCCAGCAGTTACTCGAAGTTCCAAAACACCATATATTTT.

The J gene is TRBJ1-3, the V gene TRBV6-5; no firm D call. The CDR3 runs to 18 residues. V was clipped by 1 base and J by 0 bases, with 16 bases between them. Germline CDR1 and CDR2: MNHEY and SVGAGI. The DNA of the CDR3 is TGTGCCAGCAGTTACTTTTTGCCGGACTGGAGCTCTGGAAACACCATATATTTT. It codes for CASSYFLPDWSSGNTIYF.

This clonotype came up a few times. V usage is TRBV10-3 and J usage is TRBJ1-2, with 7 bases that match TRBD1. Per germline, CDR1 ENHRY and CDR2 SYGVKD. The CDR3 is made up of 14 amino acids. The V and J ends lost 1 base and 2 bases, in that order; junction bases with no gene match: 1. The CDR3 loop reads CAISELQGNYGYTF. As DNA, the CDR3 is TGTGCCATCAGTGAGTTACAGGGGAACTATGGCTACACCTTC.

This clonotype was found many times. The V gene is TRBV28, the J gene TRBJ2-5; 10 nucleotides agree with TRBD1. Germline V gene lookup returns CDR1 MDHEN and CDR2 SYDVKM. The trim removed 5 bases at V and 2 bases at J, leaving 8 bases unmatched. The CDR3 runs to 16 residues. CDR3 bases: TGTGCCAGCAGTCGGGACAGGGGAAACCTACAAGAGACCCAGTACTTC. This sequence encodes CASSRDRGNLQETQYF.

This chain uses TRBV25-1 with TRBJ2-1; 11 bases are shared with TRBD1. The germline V gene has CDR1 MGHDK and CDR2 SYGVNS. This CDR3 spans 15 amino acids. The V segment lost 4 bases and the J segment 8 bases; nucleotides outside the gene matches: 7. CDR3 amino acids: CASSGHRDRGYEQFF. CDR3 coding DNA: TGTGCCAGCAGTGGTCACCGGGACAGGGGGTATGAGCAGTTCTTC.

The gene calls are TRBV29-1 and TRBJ1-1; tentatively, D is TRBD1 (5 bases). The CDR3 covers 10 residues. CDR1 is SQVTM and CDR2 is ANQGSEA in the germline V gene. V was trimmed by 6 bases and J by 7 bases, leaving 9 bases between them. CDR3 in amino acids: CSVGGVEAFF. The CDR3 coding sequence is TGCAGCGTGGGAGGGGTTGAAGCTTTCTTT.

This clonotype occurred a few times. The chain combines TRBV7-3 with TRBJ2-1; 16 bases are a match to TRBD2. The CDR3 sequence is 18 residues long. J gave up 3 bases and V 5 bases, and 7 bases lay outside the gene matches. CDR1 is SGHTA, CDR2 FQGTGA, per germline. DNA for the CDR3: TGTGCCAGCAGCGCAATAGGGACTAGCGGGGGGGTCTACAATGAGCAGTTCTTC. Encoded protein: CASSAIGTSGGVYNEQFF.

This clonotype was observed a handful of times. Here the CDR3 reads CASSYDSGANVLTF. The CDR3 DNA reads as TGTGCCAGCAGCTACGACTCTGGGGCCAACGTCCTGACTTTC. The chain employs TRBV7-2 and TRBJ2-6, with D uncertain. This CDR3 is built from 14 residues. V shed 4 bases and J shed 0 bases, with 4 bases lying between them. Germline V gives CDR1 SGHTA, CDR2 FQGNSA.

This clonotype has only a few counts. The genes are TRBV9 and TRBJ1-1; the match to TRBD1 covers 9 bases. V trimming: 10 bases; J trimming: 0 bases; junction bases outside the gene matches: 4. The V gene's germline CDR1 is SGDLS and CDR2 YYNGEE. The length of the CDR3 is 13 residues. CDR3: CAAGQGMNTEAFF. CDR3 sequence (DNA): TGTGCCGCCGGACAGGGGATGAACACTGAAGCTTTCTTT. Together with reference TRBV9 and TRBJ1-1, the CDR3 gives the full variable domain: DSGVTQTPKHLITATGQRVTLRCSPRSGDLSVYWYQQSLDQGLQFLIQYYNGEERAKGNILERFSAQQFPDLHSELNLSSLELGDSALYFCAAGQGMNTEAFFGQGTRLTVV.

The J gene is TRBJ2-5, the V gene TRBV7-2; the D gene is possibly TRBD1 (6 bases). Trimming stripped 5 bases from V and 7 bases from J, with 20 bases between. The CDR3 is 15 residues long. CDR1 and CDR2 (germline): SGHTA, FQGNSA. As DNA, the CDR3 is TGTGCCAGCAGCACCTCCGGGACATCTGGGGGGACCCAGTACTTC. It codes for CASSTSGTSGGTQYF.